This T cell receptor (beta chain) was sequenced for a study of identical twins (dated by TCRdb to 2016 to 2017). With regard to the full study: To test whether fetal clonotypes persist, this study deep-sequenced TCR alpha and beta repertoires from monozygotic twins, from unrelated adults of various ages, and from cord blood. To rule out contamination, replicate twin experiments were performed at different times with different library preparation protocols.

Preparation of the library involved 5' RACE. Sequenced using an Illumina HiSeq 2000. A universal primer binding site was introduced by template switching, and a unique molecular identifier was present in the final cDNA, enabling accurate counting of TCR cDNA molecules. Specific primers in the conserved constant-segment region were used to synthesize first-strand cDNA for TCR alpha and beta chains. Each cDNA library was double barcoded, with a SMART-Mk sample barcode plus Illumina barcodes, to control for contamination. Two successive PCR steps introduced TruSeq adapter sequences along with Illumina sample barcodes. The Illumina HiSeq platform was used with custom primers to sequence TCR alpha and beta cDNA libraries. The paper's processing steps were these. MiGEC was used to process raw reads and extract unique molecular identifiers, and MiXCR was used to find CDR3 positions. For each individual, recombination models were inferred using an EM algorithm with the repgenHMM and IGoR tools. The tcR package in R was used for shared clonotype analysis, with sharing normalized by the product of cloneset sizes. To study raw recombination without the effects of thymic and clonal selection, out-of-frame nonproductive sequences were analyzed. The public reads were quality trimmed at Q25 with fastp and then assembled into clones with MiXCR by TCRdb, keeping productive beta chains. One record per CDR3 amino acid sequence lists the most common genes and DNA. The V and J calls and clone size come from TCRdb's table, not from the authors' own analysis. A total of around 1.7 million distinct CDR3 sequences appear in this sample, 25% to 35% of them only once. Of the sample, around 0.25% is held by the ten largest clones.

Every donor in the study was a healthy Caucasian. Looking up the germline V gene (reference sequence) yields CDR1 DFQATT and CDR2 SNEGSKA. Including cysteine and phenylalanine, the CDR3 has 13 amino acids. Just CDR3 DNA is preserved here, 39 bases in frame from base 1. The trim is 3 bases for V and 5 bases for J, with a gap of 11 bases between the germline ends. Regarding this clonotype: The antigen this receptor binds is unknown. The input lacks base qualities; no much larger clone sits a single base away.

Results and caveats for the whole study, not just this receptor: Because the same donors could not be followed over many years, the conclusions relied on cross-sectional statistical analysis. Compared with coincidental sharing between unrelated individuals, out-of-frame TCR alpha sequences shared between twins showed an excess of sequences with low generation probability. Fewer insertions were carried by abundant cord blood beta clonotypes, a similar but weaker trend appeared in young adult naive repertoires, and no such trend appeared in memory repertoires. Invariant T cells such as MAIT and iNKT could partly confound zero-insertion analyses, although diverse VJ usage argued against such confounding for most clonotypes. Recombination models systematically underestimated out-of-frame TCR alpha sharing in monozygotic twins but agreed with sharing between unrelated individuals. Excess twin sharing in beta out-of-frame sequences was weaker because fewer shared sequences lowered the signal-to-noise ratio.

The sequence joins TRBV20-1 to TRBJ1-5; the D gene lacks a confident call. The sequence was obtained from a newborn girl in good health. The sequenced material came from cord blood. The CDR3 corresponds to CSASIGRDQPQHF. At the DNA level, the sequence is TGCAGTGCTAGTATCGGCCGGGATCAGCCCCAGCATTTT.